This T cell receptor beta chain was sequenced for a study of radiation and T cells in renal cell carcinoma. V shed 6 bases and J 6 bases; nucleotides not matched to a gene: 8. The CDR3 loop spans 15 amino acids. Germline CDR1 MNHEY, CDR2 SMNVEV (reference sequence). Using immunoSEQ multiplex PCR, the repertoire was profiled, and TCRdb retains in-frame clones only, with some absent. The sample yields 120,000 to 150,000 clones, less than 90% seen once. Overall study results and limits: From baseline, blood top tumor clonotypes peaked at 2 weeks post-radiation. Baseline intratumoral clonotype presence is unknown without pretreatment biopsies.

Described time point: blood 4 weeks post-SBRT, at nephrectomy. The treatment here: 15 Gy SBRT to primary tumor, nephrectomy 4 weeks later. Nephrectomy followed 15 Gy stereotactic body radiation by 4 weeks. Clear cell pathology was present in this patient's renal cell carcinoma. On this clone: Its antigen is unknown.

The specimen comprised blood, sampled from a patient whose treatment included radiotherapy and nephrectomy. The chain links TRBV27 to TRBJ2-1; 10 bases agree with TRBD2. The source is a woman in her 50s with renal cell carcinoma. The CDR3 loop reads CASRPGTSVLNEQFF. Here the CDR3 DNA reads TGTGCCAGCAGACCTGGGACTAGCGTTCTCAATGAGCAGTTCTTC.